This passage covers 18 T cell receptor beta chains from one sample sequenced in a study of blood T cell repertoires in COVID-19. TCRdb keeps only in-frame clones here, not all; method: immunoSEQ multiplex PCR. The sample lists around 170,000 clones, 80% to 90% occurring once. The sequencing sample was made of peripheral blood. Source of these receptors: a man aged 30 to 45 with active or convalescent COVID-19.

Comments on this clone: The sample carries other DNA sequences with the same CDR3. The chain has TRBV18 and TRBJ2-7; D is unclear. The CDR3 contains 14 residues. Looked up from germline, CDR1 is KGHSH and CDR2 is LQKENI. Trimming removed 0 bases at V and 2 bases at J, with 8 bases between. This CDR3 is CASSPPGGPYEQYF. DNA of the CDR3: TGTGCCAGCTCACCACCCGGTGGGCCCTACGAGCAGTACTTC. The full variable domain, its missing parts supplied by reference TRBV18 and TRBJ2-7, is NAGVMQNPRHLVRRRGQEARLRCSPMKGHSHVYWYRQLPEEGLKFMVYLQKENIIDESGMPKERFSAEFPKEGPSILRIQQVVRGDSAAYFCASSPPGGPYEQYFGPGTRLTVT.

This chain connects TRBV19 to TRBJ2-7; 10 nucleotides match TRBD2. Germline CDR1 reads LNHDA; CDR2 reads SQIVND (reference sequence). The CDR3 contains 15 residues. V gave up 4 bases and J gave up 5 bases; unmatched junction bases: 8. The CDR3 DNA is TGTGCCAGTAGTAAAGGGACTAGCGCCACCCACGAGCAGTACTTC. Amino acids: CASSKGTSATHEQYF.

The chain couples TRBV21-1 to TRBJ2-7; TRBD2, as called in the table, went unchecked against the DNA. TRBV21-1 is termed a pseudogene. This CDR3 has 14 residues. CDR3 region: CASSKEGSSYEQYF. CDR3 DNA sequence: TGTGCCAGCAGCAAAGAAGGGAGCTCCTACGAGCAGTACTTC.

The chain uses TRBV19 and TRBJ1-1; D might be TRBD1 (6 bases). From germline, CDR1 is LNHDA and CDR2 SQIVND (reference sequence). Trimming took off 0 bases at V and 0 bases at J, with 11 bases between the two ends. The CDR3 length is 16 residues. The CDR3 reads CASSIDRGHLNTEAFF. CDR3 in DNA: TGTGCCAGTAGTATAGACCGGGGACATTTGAACACTGAAGCTTTCTTT.

The chain carries TRBV6-5 and TRBJ1-2; the match to TRBD1 covers 8 bases. Trimming at V came to 9 bases and at J to 5 bases, leaving 8 bases not matched to a gene. There are 13 residues in the CDR3. The germline gives CDR1 MNHEY, CDR2 SVGAGI. The CDR3 DNA reads TGTGCCAGTTGGACAGGGCGCGAGTATGGCTACACCTTC. Amino acids: CASWTGREYGYTF.

This clone showed up just a few times. This chain joins TRBV4-1 and TRBJ2-3, with 11 bases aligning to TRBD2. CDR1 is MGHRA, CDR2 YSYEKL, per germline. The CDR3 runs 17 residues. The V gene end was trimmed by 6 bases and the J gene end by 1 base; junction bases not matched to a gene: 9. CDR3 region: CASRNKTSGIRTDTQYF. The CDR3 coding sequence is TGCGCCAGCAGAAATAAGACTAGCGGGATTCGCACAGATACGCAGTATTTT.

The rearrangement joins TRBV7-9 to TRBJ1-2; perhaps TRBD1 as D (5 bases). Per germline, CDR1 SEHNR and CDR2 FQNEAQ (reference sequence). The CDR3 is made up of 14 amino acids. V gave up 3 bases and J gave up 2 bases, with 10 bases separating them. In DNA form, the CDR3 reads TGTGCCAGCAGCTTCGGGGGATCGAACTATGGCTACACCTTC. This gives the protein CASSFGGSNYGYTF.

The chain has TRBV12-3 or TRBV12-4 and TRBJ2-3; D is undetermined. This CDR3 has 13 residues. Trimming cost V 4 bases and J 0 bases, with 5 bases left between them. For the CDR3, the DNA is TGTGCCAGCAGTTCCGGGAGCACAGATACGCAGTATTTT. Amino acid sequence: CASSSGSTDTQYF.

As DNA, the CDR3 is TGTGCCAGCTGCCACGGGGTAGGCTTCTATGGCTACACCTTC. Protein: CASCHGVGFYGYTF. This chain uses TRBV18 with TRBJ1-2, with D hard to call. Trimming took off 7 bases at V and 4 bases at J, with 16 bases between the two ends. Germline CDR1 and CDR2: KGHSH and LQKENI. The CDR3 extends over 14 amino acids. The entire variable domain, with the rest obtained from reference TRBV18 and TRBJ1-2, is as follows: NAGVMQNPRHLVRRRGQEARLRCSPMKGHSHVYWYRQLPEEGLKFMVYLQKENIIDESGMPKERFSAEFPKEGPSILRIQQVVRGDSAAYFCASCHGVGFYGYTFGSGTRLTVV.

V is TRBV3-1 (or the pseudogene TRBV3-2) and J is TRBJ2-5; D is uncertain. Germline-derived CDR1 and CDR2 are LGHDT and YNNKEL (reference sequence). This CDR3 has 12 residues. Trimming shortened V by 6 bases and J by 1 base, and 6 bases separated the two germline ends. CDR3 DNA: TGTGCCAGCAGTCACAGCCAAGAGACCCAGTACTTC. Encoded protein: CASSHSQETQYF.

This chain uses TRBV30 with TRBJ1-6, with a weak D call TRBD1 (6 bases). This CDR3 has 14 residues. V gave up 3 bases and J gave up 8 bases, with 14 bases separating them. Germline V lookup: CDR1 GTSNPN, CDR2 SVGIG (reference sequence). The CDR3 here is CAWSRTDNYSPLHF. DNA of the CDR3: TGTGCCTGGAGCAGGACAGACAACTATTCACCCCTCCACTTT.

V is TRBV19 and J is TRBJ2-7; D possibly corresponds to TRBD1 (5 bases). The V end lost 3 bases, the J end lost 0 bases, and 18 bases lay between the germline ends. The CDR3 is made up of 17 amino acids. Per the germline V gene, CDR1 is LNHDA and CDR2 is SQIVND (reference sequence). The CDR3 region has the DNA TGTGCCAGTAGTATCGCCATAAAGGGGTCGAACTCCTACGAGCAGTACTTC. This encodes CASSIAIKGSNSYEQYF.

The chain recombines TRBV5-6 with TRBJ2-1; 9 bases map to TRBD2. Per the germline V gene, CDR1 is SGHDT and CDR2 is YYEEEE. The V and J ends lost 4 bases and 4 bases, in that order; junction bases with no gene match: 15. CDR3 length: 18 residues. The CDR3 sequence: CASSMTLPGTSIYNEQFF. The CDR3 DNA follows: TGTGCCAGCAGCATGACGCTGCCCGGGACTAGCATATACAATGAGCAGTTCTTC.

V gene TRBV7-9 combines with J gene TRBJ2-3; weak D call: TRBD1 (6 bases). With 4 bases removed from V and 3 bases from J, the gap between germline ends came to 17 bases. This CDR3 is built from 16 residues. Per the germline V gene, CDR1 is SEHNR and CDR2 is FQNEAQ (reference sequence). CDR3 sequence: CASSSTGQKWTDTQYF. The CDR3 DNA reads as TGTGCCAGCAGCTCGACAGGACAGAAATGGACAGATACGCAGTATTTT. Full variable domain (outside the CDR3, taken from reference TRBV7-9 and TRBJ2-3): DTGVSQNPRHKITKRGQNVTFRCDPISEHNRLYWYRQTLGQGPEFLTYFQNEAQLEKSRLLSDRFSAERPKGSFSTLEIQRTEQGDSAMYLCASSSTGQKWTDTQYFGPGTRLTVL.

The V call is TRBV7-2, the J call TRBJ1-3; 7 bases are a match to TRBD1. The V gene end was trimmed by 4 bases and the J gene end by 0 bases; junction bases not matched to a gene: 3. The CDR3 contains 15 residues. CDR1 and CDR2 (germline): SGHTA, FQGNSA. The CDR3 here is CASSSTGSSGNTIYF. CDR3 sequence (DNA): TGTGCCAGCAGCTCGACAGGGAGCTCTGGAAACACCATATATTTT.

The CDR3: CASPGVPRTQYF. Here the CDR3 DNA reads TGTGCCAGCCCAGGGGTCCCTCGGACCCAGTACTTC. The chain combines TRBV6-1 with TRBJ2-5; weak D call: TRBD1 (6 bases). V lost 8 bases and J 7 bases, leaving 14 bases between the germline ends. Looked up from germline, CDR1 is MNHNS and CDR2 is SASEGT. The CDR3 consists of 12 residues.

J is TRBJ2-3 and V is TRBV9, with 10 bases lining up with TRBD2. J gave up 3 bases and V 0 bases, and 7 bases lay outside the gene matches. This CDR3 region has 17 residues. Germline CDR1 and CDR2: SGDLS and YYNGEE. CDR3 nucleotides: TGTGCCAGCAGCGTAGGGGCTAGCGGGAGTCGGACAGATACGCAGTATTTT. This codes for CASSVGASGSRTDTQYF.

This clone showed up just a few times. V gene TRBV19 combines with J gene TRBJ1-5; tentative D call: TRBD1 (5 bases). The CDR3 runs 13 residues. V dropped 7 bases and J dropped 2 bases, with 9 bases sitting between them. Germline V gene data show CDR1 as LNHDA and CDR2 as SQIVND (reference sequence). As DNA, the CDR3 is TGTGCCAGTACTCCGACAGGCAATCAGCCCCAGCATTTT. Translating it yields CASTPTGNQPQHF.